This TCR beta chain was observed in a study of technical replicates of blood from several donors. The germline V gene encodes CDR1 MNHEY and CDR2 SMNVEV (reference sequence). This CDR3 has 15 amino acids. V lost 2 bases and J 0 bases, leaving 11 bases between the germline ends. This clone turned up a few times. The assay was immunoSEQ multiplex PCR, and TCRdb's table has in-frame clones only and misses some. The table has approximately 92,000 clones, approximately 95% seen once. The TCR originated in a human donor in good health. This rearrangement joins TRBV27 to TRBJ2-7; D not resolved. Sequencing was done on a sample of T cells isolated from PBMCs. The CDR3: CASSLGAGSSYEQYF. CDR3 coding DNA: TGTGCCAGCAGTTTAGGTGCAGGAAGCTCCTACGAGCAGTACTTC.